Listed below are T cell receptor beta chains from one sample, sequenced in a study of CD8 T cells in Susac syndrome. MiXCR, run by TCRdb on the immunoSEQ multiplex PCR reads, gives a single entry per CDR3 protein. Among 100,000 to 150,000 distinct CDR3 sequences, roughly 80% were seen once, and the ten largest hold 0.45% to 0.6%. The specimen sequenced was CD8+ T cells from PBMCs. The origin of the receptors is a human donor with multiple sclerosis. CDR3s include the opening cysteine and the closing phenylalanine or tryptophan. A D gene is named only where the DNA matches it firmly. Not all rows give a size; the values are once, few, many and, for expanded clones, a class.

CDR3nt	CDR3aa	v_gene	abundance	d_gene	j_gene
TGTGCCAGCAGCCAGACGACAGGCTACTATGGCTACACCTTC	CASSQTTGYYGYTF	TRBV14	.	.	TRBJ1-2
TGTGCCACCAGTGCAGGGACTATTTTCTCCGATGAGCAGTTCTTC	CATSAGTIFSDEQFF	TRBV24-1	.	TRBD2	TRBJ2-1
TGTGCCAGCACCCTCTGGGGTGTGGGGTACACAGATACGCAGTATTTT	CASTLWGVGYTDTQYF	TRBV12-3/TRBV12-4	.	.	TRBJ2-3
TGTGCCAGCAGTTTATCCTCCACAGGGCCCTACGAGCAGTACTTC	CASSLSSTGPYEQYF	TRBV27	.	.	TRBJ2-7
TGTGCCAGCAGTTACACCCGAGGCCACTACAATGAGCAGTTCTTC	CASSYTRGHYNEQFF	TRBV6-5	.	.	TRBJ2-1
TGCGCCAGCAGCTTGGTTAAGGCGGACATGAACACTGAAGCTTTCTTT	CASSLVKADMNTEAFF	TRBV5-1	.	.	TRBJ1-1
TGCAGTGCCGTTCAGATAGAAGTTACGAAAGATACGCAGTATTTT	CSAVQIEVTKDTQYF	TRBV20-1	.	.	TRBJ2-3
TGTGCCAGCAGTTCTTATTTGGGGGGGGGAGATGAAAAACTGTTTTTT	CASSSYLGGGDEKLFF	TRBV12-3/TRBV12-4	.	.	TRBJ1-4
TGTGCCAGCAGCTTAGCGGCAGGGGTTATCTACAATGAGCAGTTCTTC	CASSLAAGVIYNEQFF	TRBV7-8	.	.	TRBJ2-1
TGTGCCAGCAGAGAGCAGGGAACCGATATCACAGATACGCAGTATTTT	CASREQGTDITDTQYF	TRBV13	.	.	TRBJ2-3
TGTGCCAGCAGGGAGACAGGGGTTGAAAAACTGTTTTTT	CASRETGVEKLFF	TRBV6-6	.	TRBD1	TRBJ1-4
TGCGCCAGCAGCCAAGATCACGGGAGATCTGGAAACACCATATATTTT	CASSQDHGRSGNTIYF	TRBV4-1	.	.	TRBJ1-3
TGTGCCAGCAGCCCTCAGGGGGTCTATGGCTACACCTTC	CASSPQGVYGYTF	TRBV14	.	TRBD1	TRBJ1-2
TGTGCCAGCAGCTTAGTATGGTGGCTAGCGGGAGTAGGTGGGGAGCTGTTTTTT	CASSLVWWLAGVGGELFF	TRBV7-2	.	TRBD2	TRBJ2-2
TGCGCCAGCAGCTTAATGGGGGGCGTAGGGAGCAATCAGCCCCAGCATTTT	CASSLMGGVGSNQPQHF	TRBV5-1	.	.	TRBJ1-5
TGTGCCAGCAGCCAAGGGATCATAGAGACCCAGTACTTC	CASSQGIIETQYF	TRBV14	.	.	TRBJ2-5
TGTGCCACCAGTGATTTACCGGACTACGAGCAGTTCTTC	CATSDLPDYEQFF	TRBV24-1	.	.	TRBJ2-1
TGTGCCAGTAGTATAGCCACCCGGACAGGGAAAAATGAGCAGTTCTTC	CASSIATRTGKNEQFF	TRBV19	.	TRBD1	TRBJ2-1
TGTGCCAGCAGTTACGACCCAGGCGGCACTGAAGCTTTCTTT	CASSYDPGGTEAFF	TRBV12-3/TRBV12-4	.	.	TRBJ1-1
TGCAGTGCCGACAGCAGCGGGGGGCGGTTATTCACAGATACGCAGTATTTT	CSADSSGGRLFTDTQYF	TRBV20-1	.	TRBD2	TRBJ2-3
TGCAGCGCCCTCTTGGGCGAATATGGCTACACCTTC	CSALLGEYGYTF	TRBV29-1	.	.	TRBJ1-2
TGTGCCAGCAGCTTGTACAGGGGGAGGGAGACCCAGTACTTC	CASSLYRGRETQYF	TRBV5-6	few	TRBD1	TRBJ2-5
TGTGCCAGCAGCGTAGAGGCCCATGAGCAGTTCTTC	CASSVEAHEQFF	TRBV9	.	.	TRBJ2-1
TGTGCCAGCAGTGACAGGCTGTTGTCCAACGAGCAGTACTTC	CASSDRLLSNEQYF	TRBV28	.	.	TRBJ2-7
TGTGCCAGCAGCCTTAAAGGGGGCTACGAGCAGTACTTC	CASSLKGGYEQYF	TRBV7-6	.	.	TRBJ2-7
TGTGCCAGCAGCCGGGGGGGAGTCGTCACTGAGCAGTTCTTC	CASSRGGVVTEQFF	TRBV7-9	once	TRBD2	TRBJ2-1
TGTGCCACCAGCTCCTTTGGTAGCGGGGGGCCCTACGAGCAGTACTTC	CATSSFGSGGPYEQYF	TRBV15	.	TRBD2	TRBJ2-7
TGTGCCAGCAGCCCTACAGGGAACTATGGCTACACCTTC	CASSPTGNYGYTF	TRBV12-3/TRBV12-4	.	.	TRBJ1-2
TGTGCCATCAGTTTGGACACTTCTGAGACTTTCTTT	CAISLDTSETFF	TRBV6-1	.	.	TRBJ1-1
TGTGCCAGCAGCGAGAGGGTGAGTGGCAATCAGCCCCAGCATTTT	CASSERVSGNQPQHF	TRBV6-2/TRBV6-3	.	.	TRBJ1-5
TGTGCCAGCAGTCGGGACGGAAACCGAAATCAGCCCCAGCATTTT	CASSRDGNRNQPQHF	TRBV12-3/TRBV12-4	.	.	TRBJ1-5
TGTGCCAGCAGTTTAACACTAGCAACAGATACGCAGTATTTT	CASSLTLATDTQYF	TRBV27	.	.	TRBJ2-3
TGTGCCTGGAGTATGGGATCCGGGGCCAACGTCCTGACTTTC	CAWSMGSGANVLTF	TRBV30	.	.	TRBJ2-6
TGTGCCAGCAGCGTATGGGGGGGCACAGATACGCAGTATTTT	CASSVWGGTDTQYF	TRBV9	.	.	TRBJ2-3